This T cell receptor (beta chain) was sequenced in a study of T cells in Graves' hyperthyroidism and ophthalmopathy. This CDR3 comprises 15 residues. Germline V CDR1 and CDR2: MNHNS, SASEGT. The trim removed 8 bases at V and 1 base at J, leaving 7 bases unmatched. It was RNA transcripts that yielded the amplified TCR beta CDR3 regions. During a first-round RT-PCR of the TCR CDR3, the HTBI primer set was used. MiXCR, run by TCRdb on the multiplex PCR reads, gives a single entry per CDR3 protein. The data hold hundreds of thousands of distinct CDR3 sequences, with 15% to 20% observed a single time. Study-wide results and limits: Ophthalmopathy and stable hyperthyroidism were told apart by a 13 V-J model.

Patients were excluded because of uncontrolled infection, other autoimmune disease, pregnancy or lactation. Used for diagnoses were clinical symptoms, serum thyroxine and TRAb, thyroid ultrasound and orbital computed tomography. The PBMCs had their origin in more than 9.5 ml of fresh peripheral blood. This clonotype showed up just a few times. The target antigen is unknown. This rearrangement joins TRBV6-1 to TRBJ1-5, with 8 bases fitting TRBD1. Source material: blood. This receptor was taken from a woman between 25 and 40 years old with Graves' hyperthyroidism. The CDR3 nucleotides read TGTGCCAGCCAAGGCAGGACAGGGAGCAATCAGCCCCAGCATTTT. Translation: CASQGRTGSNQPQHF.